This TCR beta chain appears in the sequencing data of a study of blood T cell repertoires in COVID-19. The germline V gene has CDR1 DFQATT and CDR2 SNEGSKA (reference sequence). CDR3 length: 10 amino acids. V was trimmed by 6 bases and J by 10 bases, leaving 12 bases between them. Participant age was about 18 to 89 years, and participants resided in 20 to 30 US areas. Using immunoSEQ multiplex PCR, the repertoire was profiled, and TCRdb retains in-frame clones only, with some absent. Of about 440,000 clones in the sample, less than 95% were seen once. Sequencing input: PBMCs or T cells enriched from blood (not recorded which). The origin of this receptor is a man younger than 35 who had recovered from COVID-19. The gene calls are TRBV20-1 and TRBJ1-1; D uncertain. CDR3 in amino acids: CSALPGLAFF. DNA for the CDR3: TGCAGTGCCCTGCCGGGGTTAGCTTTCTTT.